This TCR beta chain was identified during a study of blood T cell repertoires in COVID-19. Study-level information: Some COVID-19 samples were acute and others convalescent; all came from the United States, Italy and Spain.

Measured with immunoSEQ multiplex PCR; TCRdb has only the in-frame clones, and not every one. Of about 270,000 clones detected, around 88% appear once; the ten largest clones hold approximately 6%. Germline CDR1 is SGHVS and CDR2 is FQNEAQ. Trimming cost V 4 bases and J 1 base; bases outside gene matches: 3. The CDR3 covers 15 residues. The sequenced sample was peripheral blood. The chain combines TRBV7-8 with TRBJ2-3, with 9 bases aligning to TRBD2. The sequence was collected from a woman aged 80 or older with COVID-19, enrolled during active disease. The CDR3 sequence is CASSYSGGRTDTQYF. For the CDR3, the DNA is TGTGCCAGCAGCTATAGCGGGGGCCGCACAGATACGCAGTATTTT. Using reference TRBV7-8 and TRBJ2-3 for the parts outside the CDR3, the full variable domain is GAGVSQSPRYKVAKRGQDVALRCDPISGHVSLFWYQQALGQGPEFLTYFQNEAQLDKSGLPSDRFFAERPEGSVSTLKIQRTQQEDSAVYLCASSYSGGRTDTQYFGPGTRLTVL.